This T cell receptor (beta chain) derives from a study of blood T cell repertoires in COVID-19. Overall study: Donors in the United States, Italy and Spain gave samples during acute or convalescent COVID-19.

TCRdb's copy holds only in-frame clones and misses some; the assay was immunoSEQ multiplex PCR. This sample has more than 75,000 clones, with approximately 88% found just once. Germline V gives CDR1 SGHTA, CDR2 FQGNSA. The V gene lost 9 bases and the J gene lost 5 bases, with 18 bases spanning the gap. The CDR3 runs 14 residues. Enrollment of patients from Seattle took place during active infection, with longitudinal follow-up. The TCR originated in a man in his forties or fifties with COVID-19, enrolled during active disease. The chain links TRBV7-2 to TRBJ2-3, with D maybe TRBD1 (7 bases). The sequenced sample was peripheral blood. The CDR3 DNA is TGTGCCAGTCGTGCGGGACAGCCCGTAGATACGCAGTATTTT. Translation gives CASRAGQPVDTQYF.